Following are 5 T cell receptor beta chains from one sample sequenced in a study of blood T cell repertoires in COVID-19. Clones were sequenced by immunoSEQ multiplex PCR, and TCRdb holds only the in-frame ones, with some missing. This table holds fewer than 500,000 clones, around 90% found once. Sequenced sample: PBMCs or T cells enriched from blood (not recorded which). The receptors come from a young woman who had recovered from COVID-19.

The CDR3 nucleotides are TGTGCCAGCACCAGGTCCTTTCTAGCGGGGGGAAATGAGCAGTTCTTC. This sequence encodes CASTRSFLAGGNEQFF. The chain recombines TRBV2 with TRBJ2-1; TRBD2 matches 11 bases. The germline CDR1 and CDR2 sequences are SNHLY and FYNNEI. The CDR3 sequence is 16 residues long. After removal of 7 bases from V and 7 bases from J, the junction contained 12 bases not matched to a gene.

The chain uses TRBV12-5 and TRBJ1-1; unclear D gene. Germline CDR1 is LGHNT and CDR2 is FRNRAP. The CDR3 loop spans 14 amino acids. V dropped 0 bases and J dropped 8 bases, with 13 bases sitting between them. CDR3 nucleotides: TGTGCTAGTGGTTTGGTAAACTGGGAGGCAGAAGCTTTCTTT. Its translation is CASGLVNWEAEAFF.

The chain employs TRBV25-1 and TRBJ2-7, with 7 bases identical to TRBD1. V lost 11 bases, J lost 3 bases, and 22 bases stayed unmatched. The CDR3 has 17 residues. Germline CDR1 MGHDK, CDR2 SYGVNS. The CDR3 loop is CAGCPGTVKGYHYEQYF. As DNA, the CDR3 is TGTGCCGGCTGCCCAGGGACAGTTAAAGGCTACCACTACGAGCAGTACTTC.

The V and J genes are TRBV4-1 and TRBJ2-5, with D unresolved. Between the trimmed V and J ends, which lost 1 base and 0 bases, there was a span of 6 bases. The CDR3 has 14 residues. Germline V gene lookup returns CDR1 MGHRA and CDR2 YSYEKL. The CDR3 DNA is TGCGCCAGCAGCCAAGTCCAGTACCAAGAGACCCAGTACTTC. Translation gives CASSQVQYQETQYF.

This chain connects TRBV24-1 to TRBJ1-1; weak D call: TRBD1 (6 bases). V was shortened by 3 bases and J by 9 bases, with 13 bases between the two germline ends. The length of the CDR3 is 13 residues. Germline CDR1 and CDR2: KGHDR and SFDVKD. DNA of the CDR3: TGTGCCACCAGTGATGATGCGGACAGCCAAGCTTTCTTT. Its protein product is CATSDDADSQAFF.